The 28 T cell receptor beta chains listed next were all sequenced from one sample in a study of CD8+ T cells in alopecia areata. Regarding treatment: oral pan-JAK inhibitor, 5-10 mg twice daily. cDNA reverse transcribed from extracted RNA served as the sequencing template. TCRdb's table, derived via immunoSEQ multiplex PCR, lists solely in-frame clones and lacks some. In the table there are about 190,000 clones, about 60% of which are singletons. The starting material was CD8+ T cells sorted from blood, obtained at week 24, from a patient treated with tofacitinib. Source of these receptors: a human donor with alopecia areata.

V gene TRBV10-3 combines with J gene TRBJ2-1, with no clear D. CDR3 length: 13 amino acids. Looked up from germline, CDR1 is ENHRY and CDR2 is SYGVKD. Trimming pared 2 bases from V and 4 bases from J, leaving 6 bases between. CDR3 region: CAISEVTYNEQFF. CDR3 DNA: TGTGCCATCAGTGAGGTGACATACAATGAGCAGTTCTTC.

This clone has more than one count but fewer than ten. The chain links TRBV13 to TRBJ2-3, with D tentatively TRBD2 (7 bases). From germline, CDR1 is PRHDT and CDR2 FYEKMQ (reference sequence). There are 15 residues in the CDR3. V was cut by 5 bases and J by 4 bases, with 16 bases left in between. DNA for the CDR3: TGTGCCAGCAGCCCCAGGGGCGGGGGATCAGATACGCAGTATTTT. It specifies CASSPRGGGSDTQYF.

The gene calls are TRBV20-1 and TRBJ2-5; D gene ambiguous. The CDR3 consists of 10 residues. With 5 bases removed from V and 5 bases from J, the gap between germline ends came to 6 bases. Germline V gene lookup returns CDR1 DFQATT and CDR2 SNEGSKA (reference sequence). The CDR3, as DNA: TGCAGTGCTTTTCGGGAGACCCAGTACTTC. Translated, it gives CSAFRETQYF.

V and J are TRBV4-1 and TRBJ1-1; D possibly corresponds to TRBD1 (5 bases). From germline, CDR1 is MGHRA and CDR2 YSYEKL. V lost 4 bases and J lost 5, with 20 bases in between. The CDR3 totals 16 residues. Here the CDR3 DNA reads TGCGCCAGCAGCCCCCCGACAGACACAAGAACAACTGAAGCTTTCTTT. Translation gives CASSPPTDTRTTEAFF.

J is TRBJ1-6 and V is TRBV4-1, with 10 bases matching TRBD1. Germline V gene data show CDR1 as MGHRA and CDR2 as YSYEKL. There are 17 residues in the CDR3. V shed 3 bases, J shed 7 bases, and the junction held 9 bases outside the gene matches. This chain's CDR3 is CASSQFIPGQGNSPLHF. The CDR3 nucleotides read TGCGCCAGCAGCCAGTTCATTCCGGGACAGGGGAATTCACCCCTCCACTTT.

This clone was found once. The chain links TRBV6-5 to TRBJ2-2; a possible D gene is TRBD1 (5 bases). Trimming left V 2 bases short and J 6 bases short, with 10 bases between. The germline CDR1 and CDR2 sequences are MNHEY and SVGAGI. The length of the CDR3 is 14 residues. In nucleotides, the CDR3 is TGTGCCAGCAGTTACAGGGCAGGGTCCGGGGAGCTGTTTTTT. Protein: CASSYRAGSGELFF.

The V gene is TRBV5-6, the J gene TRBJ1-1, with TRBD1 matching over 8 bases. Looked up from germline, CDR1 is SGHDT and CDR2 is YYEEEE. The V gene end was trimmed by 5 bases and the J gene end by 4 bases; junction bases not matched to a gene: 7. The CDR3 totals 14 residues. CDR3 amino acids: CASRHQTGVTEAFF. The CDR3 DNA is TGTGCCAGCAGACACCAGACAGGGGTCACTGAAGCTTTCTTT.

DNA for the CDR3: TGCGCCAGCAGCCATGCGGTTGCGGACCTCCAAGAGACCCAGTACTTC. Translating gives CASSHAVADLQETQYF. The chain joins TRBV4-1 to TRBJ2-5; unclear D gene. Between the trimmed V and J ends, which lost 3 bases and 1 base, there was a span of 15 bases. The germline gives CDR1 MGHRA, CDR2 YSYEKL. The CDR3 has 16 residues.

This clone turned up a few times. The V call is TRBV4-1, the J call TRBJ1-1, with D possibly matching TRBD1 (6 bases). Per the germline V gene, CDR1 is MGHRA and CDR2 is YSYEKL. There are 14 residues in the CDR3. Trimming removed 0 bases from V and 4 bases from J, with 9 bases in between. CDR3 DNA: TGCGCCAGCAGCCAAGATGGGGGGGCCACTGAAGCTTTCTTT. It specifies CASSQDGGATEAFF.

This clone was recorded a few times. The CDR3 sequence is CASRGDTGELFF. In DNA, the CDR3 is TGTGCCAGCAGAGGGGACACCGGGGAGCTGTTTTTT. The rearrangement links TRBV6-6 to TRBJ2-2, with D perhaps matching TRBD1 (5 bases). The CDR3 is 12 amino acids. Looked up from germline, CDR1 is MNHNY and CDR2 is SVGAGI (reference sequence). V was pared by 6 bases and J by 3 bases, with 5 bases between.

This chain uses TRBV27 with TRBJ2-5, with TRBD2 as a possible D gene (6 bases). The DNA matches TRBJ2-7 better at its end, which makes the J call doubtful. This CDR3 is built from 14 residues. CDR1 and CDR2 (germline): MNHEY, SMNVEV (reference sequence). The CDR3 DNA reads TGTGCCAGCAGTACGCCGGGACTTTATGGCGAGCAGTACTTC. Translating it yields CASSTPGLYGEQYF.

The chain recombines TRBV2 with TRBJ2-3; the match to TRBD1 covers 9 bases. With V trimmed by 6 bases and J by 6 bases, 7 bases remained unmatched. This CDR3 comprises 14 residues. Germline V gives CDR1 SNHLY, CDR2 FYNNEI. CDR3: CASSRTGEQDTQYF. The CDR3 DNA reads TGTGCCAGCAGCCGGACAGGGGAGCAGGATACGCAGTATTTT.

This chain joins TRBV7-9 and TRBJ1-5; unclear D gene. The CDR3 covers 17 residues. Germline CDR1 and CDR2: SEHNR and FQNEAQ (reference sequence). V shed 1 base and J shed 7 bases, with 20 bases lying between them. The CDR3 DNA reads TGTGCCAGCAGCTTAGTTCGGGTCGGCGAGGGTGAGCAGCCCCAGCATTTT. Protein product: CASSLVRVGEGEQPQHF. The whole variable domain, filled in from reference TRBV7-9 and TRBJ1-5, reads DTGVSQNPRHKITKRGQNVTFRCDPISEHNRLYWYRQTLGQGPEFLTYFQNEAQLEKSRLLSDRFSAERPKGSFSTLEIQRTEQGDSAMYLCASSLVRVGEGEQPQHFGDGTRLSIL.

This clone was seen more than once but under ten times. The V call is TRBV23-1, the J call TRBJ1-1; D ambiguous. TRBV23-1 is labeled an ORF, and its function is uncertain. The ends were cut back, 3 bases at V and 5 bases at J, with 10 bases in the middle. The CDR3 runs to 13 residues. The CDR3 DNA follows: TGCGCCAGCAGTCAGGAGAGTGGAACTGAAGCTTTCTTT. It yields the protein CASSQESGTEAFF.

The rearrangement links TRBV7-9 to TRBJ2-7; the match to TRBD1 covers 7 bases. Germline values: CDR1 SEHNR, CDR2 FQNEAQ (reference sequence). The CDR3 runs to 15 residues. V dropped 5 bases and J dropped 5; count of bases not matched to a gene: 12. DNA of the CDR3: TGTGCCAGCAGCAATCAACAGGGGAATAGTAACGAGCAGTACTTC. Residues: CASSNQQGNSNEQYF.

V gene TRBV23-1 combines with J gene TRBJ2-2, with 10 bases that match TRBD1. TRBV23-1 is an ORF, and what it does is uncertain. V dropped 9 bases and J dropped 6; count of bases not matched to a gene: 7. This CDR3 comprises 14 residues. The CDR3 here is CASSRDRGAGELFF. As DNA, the CDR3 is TGCGCCAGTAGCCGGGACAGGGGAGCCGGGGAGCTGTTTTTT.

This clone turned up a few times. This chain joins TRBV30 and TRBJ1-1; D uncertain. The V gene's germline CDR1 is GTSNPN and CDR2 SVGIG (reference sequence). CDR3 length: 12 residues. Trimming stripped 3 bases from V and 5 bases from J, with 10 bases between. CDR3 residues: CAWRLAGTEAFF. CDR3 coding DNA: TGTGCCTGGAGGCTGGCGGGGACTGAAGCTTTCTTT.

This sequence joins TRBV30 and TRBJ1-5, with a tentative D call TRBD1 (6 bases). Germline V gives CDR1 GTSNPN, CDR2 SVGIG (reference sequence). The CDR3 loop spans 14 amino acids. V shed 2 bases and J shed 3 bases, with 11 bases lying between them. The CDR3 region is CAWSPGGHNQPQHF. For the CDR3, the DNA is TGTGCCTGGAGTCCCGGGGGGCACAATCAGCCCCAGCATTTT.

With regard to this clone: Other nucleotide sequences from this sample produce the same CDR3. The chain is built from TRBV5-6 and TRBJ2-1; 7 bases agree with TRBD2. The V and J ends lost 0 bases and 5 bases, in that order; junction bases with no gene match: 2. The germline V gene has CDR1 SGHDT and CDR2 YYEEEE. This CDR3 has 14 residues. The CDR3, as DNA: TGTGCCAGCAGCTTGGGTCTAGCGGACAATGAGCAGTTCTTC. Translation gives CASSLGLADNEQFF.

This rearrangement joins TRBV9 to TRBJ2-3, with 7 bases fitting TRBD2. Germline values: CDR1 SGDLS, CDR2 YYNGEE. This CDR3 has 15 amino acids. V shed 2 bases, J shed 11 bases, and the junction held 14 bases outside the gene matches. The chain's CDR3 is CASSVTSVAGNEQYF. CDR3 nucleotide sequence: TGTGCCAGCAGCGTTACTAGCGTGGCCGGCAATGAGCAGTATTTT.

This chain uses TRBV6-1 with TRBJ1-5; D not certain. From germline, CDR1 is MNHNS and CDR2 SASEGT. V shed 6 bases and J shed 7 bases, with 10 bases lying between them. The CDR3 extends over 12 amino acids. CDR3: CASRLSAQPQHF. The DNA of the CDR3 is TGTGCCAGCAGGTTGTCTGCGCAGCCCCAGCATTTT.

This clone was counted only a few times. Distinct nucleotide sequences in the sample also encode this CDR3. The rearrangement uses TRBV5-6 and TRBJ2-7; D not resolved. This CDR3 has 12 residues. The V end was cut by 4 bases, the J end by 1 base, with 6 bases between. CDR1 and CDR2 from the germline V gene are SGHDT and YYEEEE. As DNA, the CDR3 is TGTGCCAGCAGCCCCGGTTCCTACGAGCAGTACTTC. This encodes CASSPGSYEQYF.

This clone was recorded a few times. The chain couples TRBV29-1 to TRBJ1-1, with D uncertain. CDR1 SQVTM and CDR2 ANQGSEA come from the germline V gene. This CDR3 comprises 11 residues. V dropped 4 bases and J dropped 1 base, with 4 bases sitting between them. The CDR3 nucleotides read TGCAGCGTTGTGAAGAACACTGAAGCTTTCTTT. Amino acid sequence: CSVVKNTEAFF.

There are a few counts of this clone. The V gene is TRBV10-3, the J gene TRBJ2-7; possible D gene TRBD2, 6 bases. CDR3 length equals 18 residues. Between the trimmed V and J ends, which lost 1 base and 2 bases, there was a span of 21 bases. Germline assignment: CDR1 ENHRY and CDR2 SYGVKD. The CDR3 here is CAISEFEEGQGIPYEQYF. The CDR3 region has the DNA TGTGCCATCAGTGAGTTCGAGGAGGGCCAGGGTATTCCCTACGAGCAGTACTTC.

The chain joins TRBV5-1 to TRBJ2-3, with unresolved D. CDR1 is SGHRS, CDR2 YFSETQ, per germline. With 4 bases removed from V and 4 bases from J, the gap between germline ends came to 16 bases. The CDR3 loop spans 15 amino acids. CDR3 in DNA: TGCGCCAGCAGCGTCAGTTGGTCAGCGTCAGATACGCAGTATTTT. As protein: CASSVSWSASDTQYF.

The chain carries TRBV2 and TRBJ1-5, with unresolved D. Germline loops: CDR1 SNHLY, CDR2 FYNNEI. The CDR3 sequence is 15 residues long. V was shortened by 3 bases and J by 10 bases, with 19 bases between the two germline ends. CDR3 in amino acids: CASSESEAGFFPQHF. The CDR3 DNA sequence: TGTGCCAGCAGTGAGTCAGAGGCGGGCTTTTTTCCCCAGCATTTT. The complete variable domain, with remaining parts taken from reference TRBV2 and TRBJ1-5, reads EPEVTQTPSHQVTQMGQEVILRCVPISNHLYFYWYRQILGQKVEFLVSFYNNEISEKSEIFDDQFSVERPDGSNFTLKIRSTKLEDSAMYFCASSESEAGFFPQHFGDGTRLSIL.

The chain joins TRBV12-5 to TRBJ1-5, with unresolved D. The length of the CDR3 is 12 residues. Trimming removed 5 bases from V and 9 bases from J, with 11 bases in between. Germline V gene data show CDR1 as LGHNT and CDR2 as FRNRAP. The CDR3 reads CASGPGSTPQHF. The CDR3 DNA reads as TGTGCTAGTGGTCCCGGATCCACGCCCCAGCATTTT.

CDR3 in amino acids: CASSESAASSYNEQFF. CDR3 nucleotide sequence: TGTGCCAGCAGTGAATCGGCAGCCAGCTCCTACAATGAGCAGTTCTTC. The chain carries TRBV2 and TRBJ2-1, with D uncertain. Trimming took 2 bases from V and 0 from J, leaving 11 bases between them. Germline V CDR1 and CDR2: SNHLY, FYNNEI. The CDR3 is made up of 16 amino acids.